This T cell receptor (beta chain) was captured by sequencing in a study of shared clonotypes between healthy human individuals (dated by TCRdb to the early 2020s). Describing the broader study: Two women and three men aged 18 to 49 years were included in the cohort. For each donor, CD4 naive and CD4 memory were each run on three plates, CD8 naive on two plates, and CD8 memory on one plate. Libraries were prepared and TCR repertoires were sequenced by different laboratories using diverse techniques, in order to increase sequencing depth and limit assay-specific biases. To estimate repertoire size and how much clonotype sharing occurs between individuals, the study deeply sequenced the blood TCR repertoires of several healthy adults. Per donor, leukapheresis produced somewhere between about 0.85 and 8.9 billion PBMCs.

V loses 2 bases at its end and J loses 0 bases; junction bases beyond the gene matches: 8. Based on the germline V gene (reference sequence), the CDR1 and CDR2 sequences are SGHNT and YYREEE. The CDR3 contains 18 residues, cysteine and phenylalanine counted. Left in the record is the CDR3 DNA by itself, 54 bases read in frame from the first base. TCR CDR3 regions were amplified from genomic DNA by multiplex PCR using the deep immunoSEQ assay. Extracted genomic DNA from each cell subset was distributed evenly across all wells of several immunoSEQ 96-well plates, and each plate was treated as a replicate. For sorted subsets, around 0.2 ug genomic DNA, equal to tens of thousands of T cell genomes, was loaded into each replicate PCR. Purified libraries were measured with a Qubit 3.0 fluorometer, size-checked on a Bioanalyzer 2100, and measured again with the KAPA Library Quantification kit. A separate single-read 150-cycle Illumina NextSeq 550 flow cell was used to sequence each immunoSEQ 96-well plate. Processing in the source paper ran as follows. Because the immunoSEQ output included only junctional sequences and no quality scores, the filtering could not be the same as the filtering used for full-length reads. Sequences were annotated with PyIR, a Python wrapper for IgBLAST v1.9, using IMGT germline references to assign V/J genes and CDR3. Reads were filtered out if the reads had weak V/J assignments (E-value above 1e-6), no CDR3, stop codons, out-of-frame junctions, or ambiguous translated residues. V3J clonotypes were defined as sequences sharing the same inferred V gene, J gene, and CDR3 amino acid sequence. To compute the percentage overlap between repertoires, the number of shared unique clonotypes was divided by the size of the smaller repertoire. Repertoire richness was assessed with RTK rarefaction, the Chao1 estimator, and Recon v2.1 estimates of unobserved clonotypes. For all TCRbeta clonotypes obtained by the gDNA method from a few donors, generation probabilities were computed with OLGA. Held by TCRdb, this immuneACCESS table contains in-frame sequences only and omits some clones. Under half of the omission traces to an unresolved V gene where checked; the cause of the rest is unknown. That table furnishes V, J and clone size, whereas the DNA furnished D and trimming. This sample lists some 1 million clones; about 75% were detected once. Together, the top ten hold approximately 1.5% of the sample.

Study-wide findings and limitations: Pairwise subsampling led to the expectation that sequencing depth would affect the degree of clonotype sharing among donors. Because the study included only a small number of donors, the genetic and exposure-history diversity represented was limited. Clonotypes shared by all four sorted-subset donors showed higher generation probabilities than non-shared clonotypes. Sampling was limited to blood, and TCR repertoires in tissue likely differ from TCR repertoires in blood. Incomplete sequencing was indicated by rarefaction of sorted-subset datasets, despite the large sequencing depth. Larger estimated clonotype richness was generally found for naive subsets than for memory subsets. Sharing across a handful of donors was observed for approximately 5% of naive CD4, less than 4% of naive CD8, about 2.3% of memory CD4, and around 0.4% of memory CD8 clonotypes.

The donors were healthy, HIV-negative adults with no recently reported acute infections or vaccinations. Every donor was a Caucasian adult living in Nashville, Tennessee, USA. Magnetic negative selection was used to enrich CD4+ T cells, after which naive cells were positively selected on CD45RA and the negative fraction became the memory subset. Blood was collected by leukapheresis, and PBMCs were isolated by Ficoll-Histopaque density gradient centrifugation and then cryopreserved in liquid nitrogen vapor phase. Analytical flow cytometry was used to check the purity and quantity of each magnetically sorted T cell population. Genomic DNA was isolated from each sorted fraction and quantified by UV absorbance on a Nanodrop 2000c. In regard to this clone: The target of this receptor is not known. No clone much larger than this one lies a single base away; base qualities are absent.

The chain couples TRBV5-4 to TRBJ2-6; 7 central nucleotides agree with TRBD1. This receptor was taken from a man younger than 35 in good health. The sequenced sample was memory CD4+ T cells sorted from blood. In light of the paper, this sample's cell subset or site label describes: CD45RA-negative fraction. The bases are TGTGCCAGCAGCTTATCTAGACAGGGCTACTCTGGGGCCAACGTCCTGACTTTC. It translates to CASSLSRQGYSGANVLTF.